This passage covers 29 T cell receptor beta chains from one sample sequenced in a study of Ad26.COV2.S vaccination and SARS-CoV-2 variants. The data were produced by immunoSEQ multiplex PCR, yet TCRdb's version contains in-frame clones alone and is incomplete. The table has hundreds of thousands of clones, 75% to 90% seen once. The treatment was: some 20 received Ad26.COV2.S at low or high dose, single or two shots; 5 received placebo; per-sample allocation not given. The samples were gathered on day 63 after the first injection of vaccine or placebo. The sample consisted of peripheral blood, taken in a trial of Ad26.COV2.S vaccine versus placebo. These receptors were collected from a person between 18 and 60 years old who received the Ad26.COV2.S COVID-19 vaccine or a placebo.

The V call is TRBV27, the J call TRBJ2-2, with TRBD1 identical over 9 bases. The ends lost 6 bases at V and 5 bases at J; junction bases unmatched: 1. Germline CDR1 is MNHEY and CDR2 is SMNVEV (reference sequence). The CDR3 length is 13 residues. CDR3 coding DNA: TGTGCCAGCAGGACAGGGGGGACCGGGGAGCTGTTTTTT. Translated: CASRTGGTGELFF.

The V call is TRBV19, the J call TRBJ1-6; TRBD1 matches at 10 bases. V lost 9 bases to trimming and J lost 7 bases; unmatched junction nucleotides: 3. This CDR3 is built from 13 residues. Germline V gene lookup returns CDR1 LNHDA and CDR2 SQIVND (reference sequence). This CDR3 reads CASKGQGNSPLHF. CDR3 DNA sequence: TGTGCCAGCAAGGGACAGGGGAATTCACCCCTCCACTTT. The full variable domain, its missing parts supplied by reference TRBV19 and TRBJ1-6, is DGGITQSPKYLFRKEGQNVTLSCEQNLNHDAMYWYRQDPGQGLRLIYYSQIVNDFQKGDIAEGYSVSREKKESFPLTVTSAQKNPTAFYLCASKGQGNSPLHFGNGTRLTVT.

CDR3: CASSFTTGGEQYF. CDR3 in DNA: TGTGCCAGCAGTTTCACAACAGGGGGCGAGCAGTACTTC. This sequence joins TRBV7-2 and TRBJ2-7; 8 bases align to TRBD1. This CDR3 has 13 amino acids. Per the germline V gene, CDR1 is SGHTA and CDR2 is FQGNSA. J gave up 6 bases and V 6 bases, and 7 bases lay outside the gene matches. Variable domain in full (rest from reference TRBV7-2 and TRBJ2-7): GAGVSQSPSNKVTEKGKDVELRCDPISGHTALYWYRQSLGQGLEFLIYFQGNSAPDKSGLPSDRFSAERTGGSVSTLTIQRTQQEDSAVYLCASSFTTGGEQYFGPGTRLTVT.

The CDR3 coding sequence is TGTGCCAGCAGCTTAGCAGGGGGCGCATCGGATACGCAGTATTTT. Translating gives CASSLAGGASDTQYF. The chain combines TRBV7-6 with TRBJ2-3; 7 nucleotides agree with TRBD1. The germline CDR1 and CDR2 sequences are SGHVS and FNYEAQ. Trimming cost V 0 bases and J 6 bases; bases outside gene matches: 6. The CDR3 runs 15 residues.

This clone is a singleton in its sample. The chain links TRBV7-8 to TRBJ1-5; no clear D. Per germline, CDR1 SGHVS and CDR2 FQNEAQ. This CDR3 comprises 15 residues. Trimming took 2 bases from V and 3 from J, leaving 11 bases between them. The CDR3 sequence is CASSLTRGYNQPQHF. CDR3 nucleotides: TGTGCCAGCAGCTTAACCCGAGGTTACAATCAGCCCCAGCATTTT.

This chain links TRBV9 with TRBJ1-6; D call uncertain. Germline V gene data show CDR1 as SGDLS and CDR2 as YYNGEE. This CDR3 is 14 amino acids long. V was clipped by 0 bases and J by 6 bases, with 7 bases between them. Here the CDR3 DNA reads TGTGCCAGCAGCGTAGGGGGTATTAATTCACCCCTCCACTTT. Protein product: CASSVGGINSPLHF.

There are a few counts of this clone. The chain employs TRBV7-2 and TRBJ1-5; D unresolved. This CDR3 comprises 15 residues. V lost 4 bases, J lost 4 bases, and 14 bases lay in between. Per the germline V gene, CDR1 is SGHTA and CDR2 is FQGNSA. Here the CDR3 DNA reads TGTGCCAGCAGCTCGATCGGCAGGTCTAATCAGCCCCAGCATTTT. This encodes CASSSIGRSNQPQHF.

CDR3 nucleotides: TGTGCCAGCAGCCAAGATGGGCGGACAGGGGACGGTGGCTACACCTTC. Residues: CASSQDGRTGDGGYTF. The rearrangement uses TRBV4-2 and TRBJ1-2, with TRBD1 matching over 9 bases. The CDR3 totals 16 residues. Germline V gene data show CDR1 as LGHNA and CDR2 as YNFKEQ. With 0 bases clipped from V and 7 bases from J, the junction kept 9 bases outside the gene matches.

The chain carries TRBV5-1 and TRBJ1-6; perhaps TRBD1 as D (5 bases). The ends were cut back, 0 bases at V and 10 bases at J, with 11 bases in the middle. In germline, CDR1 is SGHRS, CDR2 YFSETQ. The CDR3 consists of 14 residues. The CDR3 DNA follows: TGCGCCAGCAGCTTGGCCGGGCGACAGTCACCCCTCCACTTT. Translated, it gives CASSLAGRQSPLHF.

CDR3 region: CASSIRTGDEKLFF. As DNA, the CDR3 is TGTGCCAGCAGCATAAGGACAGGGGACGAAAAACTGTTTTTT. This chain joins TRBV6-5 and TRBJ1-4; 9 bases fit TRBD1. V trimming: 6 bases; J trimming: 8 bases; junction bases outside the gene matches: 7. CDR3 length: 14 residues. CDR1 MNHEY and CDR2 SVGAGI come from the germline V gene.

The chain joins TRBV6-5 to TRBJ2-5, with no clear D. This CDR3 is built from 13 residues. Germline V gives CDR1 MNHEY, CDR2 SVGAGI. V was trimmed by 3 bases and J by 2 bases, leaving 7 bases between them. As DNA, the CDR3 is TGTGCCAGCAGTTATTACTCTCAAGAGACCCAGTACTTC. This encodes CASSYYSQETQYF.

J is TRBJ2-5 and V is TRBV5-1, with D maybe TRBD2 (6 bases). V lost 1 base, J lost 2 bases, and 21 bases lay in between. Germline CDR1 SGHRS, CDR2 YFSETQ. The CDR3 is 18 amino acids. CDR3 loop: CASSLRTTGVGRQETQYF. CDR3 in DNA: TGCGCCAGCAGCTTGAGGACAACGGGGGTGGGGAGACAAGAGACCCAGTACTTC.

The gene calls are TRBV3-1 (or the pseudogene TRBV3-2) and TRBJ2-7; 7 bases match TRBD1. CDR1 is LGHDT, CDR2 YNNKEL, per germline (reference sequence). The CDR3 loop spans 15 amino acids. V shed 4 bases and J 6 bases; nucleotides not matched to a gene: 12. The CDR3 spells CASSRSDRANGEQYF. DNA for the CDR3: TGTGCCAGCAGCCGTTCCGACAGGGCAAACGGCGAGCAGTACTTC.

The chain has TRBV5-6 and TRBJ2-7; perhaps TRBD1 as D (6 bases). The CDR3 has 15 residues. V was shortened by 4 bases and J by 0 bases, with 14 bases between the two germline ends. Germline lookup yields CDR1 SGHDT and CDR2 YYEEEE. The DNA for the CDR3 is TGTGCCAGCAGCGGAGACAGGTACTACTCCTACGAGCAGTACTTC. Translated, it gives CASSGDRYYSYEQYF.

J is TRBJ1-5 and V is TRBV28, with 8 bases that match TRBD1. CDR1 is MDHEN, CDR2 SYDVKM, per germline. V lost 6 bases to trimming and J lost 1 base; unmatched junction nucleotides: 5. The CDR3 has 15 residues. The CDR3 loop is CASSRTGLSNQPQHF. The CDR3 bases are TGTGCCAGCAGCCGGACAGGGTTAAGCAATCAGCCCCAGCATTTT.

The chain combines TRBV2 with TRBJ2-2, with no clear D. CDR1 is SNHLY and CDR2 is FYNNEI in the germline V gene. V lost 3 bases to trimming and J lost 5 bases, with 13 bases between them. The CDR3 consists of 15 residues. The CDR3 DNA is TGTGCCAGCAGTGACACAGTTTACCGGACCGGGGAGCTGTTTTTT. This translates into CASSDTVYRTGELFF.

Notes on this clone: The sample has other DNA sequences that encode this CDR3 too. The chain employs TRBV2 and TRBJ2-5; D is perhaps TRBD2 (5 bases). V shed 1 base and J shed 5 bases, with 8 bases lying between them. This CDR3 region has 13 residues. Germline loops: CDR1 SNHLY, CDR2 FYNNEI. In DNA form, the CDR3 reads TGTGCCAGCAGTGAAGGACTACGGGAGACCCAGTACTTC. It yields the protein CASSEGLRETQYF.

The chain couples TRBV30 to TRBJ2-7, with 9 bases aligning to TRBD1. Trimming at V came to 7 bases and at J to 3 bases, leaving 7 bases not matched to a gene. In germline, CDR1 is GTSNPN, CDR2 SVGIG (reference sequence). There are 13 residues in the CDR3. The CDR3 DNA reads TGTGCCTTGGCGGGACAGGGTAACTACGAGCAGTACTTC. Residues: CALAGQGNYEQYF.

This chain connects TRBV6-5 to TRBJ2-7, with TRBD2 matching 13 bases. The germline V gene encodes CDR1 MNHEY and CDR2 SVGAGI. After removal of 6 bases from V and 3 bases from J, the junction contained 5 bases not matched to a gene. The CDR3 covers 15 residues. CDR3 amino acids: CASRGLAGVVYEQYF. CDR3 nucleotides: TGTGCCAGCAGAGGACTAGCGGGAGTTGTCTACGAGCAGTACTTC.

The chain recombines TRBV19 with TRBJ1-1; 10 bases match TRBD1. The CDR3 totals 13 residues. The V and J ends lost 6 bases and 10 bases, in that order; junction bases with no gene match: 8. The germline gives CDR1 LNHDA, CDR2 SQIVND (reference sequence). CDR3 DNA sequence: TGTGCCAGTAGCCTCCGGGACAGGGGTGCAGCTTTCTTT. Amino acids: CASSLRDRGAAFF. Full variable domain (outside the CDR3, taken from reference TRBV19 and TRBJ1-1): DGGITQSPKYLFRKEGQNVTLSCEQNLNHDAMYWYRQDPGQGLRLIYYSQIVNDFQKGDIAEGYSVSREKKESFPLTVTSAQKNPTAFYLCASSLRDRGAAFFGQGTRLTVV.

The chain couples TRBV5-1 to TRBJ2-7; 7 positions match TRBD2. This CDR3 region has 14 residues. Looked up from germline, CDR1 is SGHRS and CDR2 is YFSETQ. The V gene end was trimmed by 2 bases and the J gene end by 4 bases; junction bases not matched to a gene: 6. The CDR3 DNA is TGCGCCAGCAGCTTAGCGGGAATGGAATACGAGCAGTACTTC. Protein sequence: CASSLAGMEYEQYF. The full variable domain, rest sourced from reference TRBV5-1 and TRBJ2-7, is KAGVTQTPRYLIKTRGQQVTLSCSPISGHRSVSWYQQTPGQGLQFLFEYFSETQRNKGNFPGRFSGRQFSNSRSEMNVSTLELGDSALYLCASSLAGMEYEQYFGPGTRLTVT.

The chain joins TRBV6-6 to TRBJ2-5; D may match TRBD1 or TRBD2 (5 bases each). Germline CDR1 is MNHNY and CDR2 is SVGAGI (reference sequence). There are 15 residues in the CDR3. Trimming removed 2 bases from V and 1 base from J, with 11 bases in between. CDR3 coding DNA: TGTGCCAGCAGTTACGGGGGTAGCCGCCAAGAGACCCAGTACTTC. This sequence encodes CASSYGGSRQETQYF.

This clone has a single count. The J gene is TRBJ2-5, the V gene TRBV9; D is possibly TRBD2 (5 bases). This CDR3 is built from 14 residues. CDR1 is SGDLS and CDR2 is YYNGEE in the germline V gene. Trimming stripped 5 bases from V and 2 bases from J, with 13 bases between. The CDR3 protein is CASSAGGTQETQYF. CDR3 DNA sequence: TGTGCCAGCAGTGCAGGAGGAACGCAAGAGACCCAGTACTTC.

Written as DNA, the CDR3 is TGTGCCAGCAGTCCTCCGACAGATACGCAGTATTTT. Protein sequence: CASSPPTDTQYF. The V and J genes are TRBV25-1 and TRBJ2-3; D not resolved. The CDR3 covers 12 residues. The V end lost 5 bases, the J end lost 3 bases, and 6 bases lay between the germline ends. Germline V gene lookup returns CDR1 MGHDK and CDR2 SYGVNS.

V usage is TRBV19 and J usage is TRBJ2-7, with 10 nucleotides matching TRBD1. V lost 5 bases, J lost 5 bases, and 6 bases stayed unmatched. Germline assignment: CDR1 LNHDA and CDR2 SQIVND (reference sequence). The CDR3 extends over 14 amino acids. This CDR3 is CASSPRTGGDEQYF. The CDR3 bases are TGTGCCAGTAGTCCCCGGACAGGGGGGGACGAGCAGTACTTC.

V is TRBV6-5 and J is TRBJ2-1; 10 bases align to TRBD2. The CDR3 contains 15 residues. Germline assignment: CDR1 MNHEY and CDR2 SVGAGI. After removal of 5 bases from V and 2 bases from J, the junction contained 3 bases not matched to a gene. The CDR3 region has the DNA TGTGCCAGCAGTCCTAGCGGGAGCCCCTACAATGAGCAGTTCTTC. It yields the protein CASSPSGSPYNEQFF.

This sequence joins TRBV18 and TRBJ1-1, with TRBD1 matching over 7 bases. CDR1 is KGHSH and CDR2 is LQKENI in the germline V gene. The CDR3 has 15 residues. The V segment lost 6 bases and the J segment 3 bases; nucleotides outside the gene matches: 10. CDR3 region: CASSSPRGTHTEAFF. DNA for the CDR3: TGTGCCAGCTCCTCTCCCAGGGGGACTCACACTGAAGCTTTCTTT.

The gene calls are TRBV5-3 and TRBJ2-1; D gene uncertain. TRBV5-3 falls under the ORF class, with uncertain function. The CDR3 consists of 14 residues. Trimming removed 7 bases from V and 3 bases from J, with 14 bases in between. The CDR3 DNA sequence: TGTGCCAGATATCCGTCCCAAGTCTACAATGAGCAGTTCTTC. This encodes CARYPSQVYNEQFF.

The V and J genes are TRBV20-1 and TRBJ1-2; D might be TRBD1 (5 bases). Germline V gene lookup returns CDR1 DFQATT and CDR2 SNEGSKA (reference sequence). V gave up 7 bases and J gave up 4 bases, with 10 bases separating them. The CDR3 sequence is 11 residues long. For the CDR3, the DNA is TGCAGTGGGCGGGGCACCTATGGCTACACCTTC. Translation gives CSGRGTYGYTF.